This T cell receptor beta chain emerged from a study of shared clonotypes between healthy human individuals. Study context: The donor group consisted of two women and a few men, aged 18 to 49.

Each donor was a Caucasian adult residing in Nashville, Tennessee. Splitting the CD4+ cells yielded a CD45RA+ naive subset and a CD45RA-negative memory subset. Method: immunoSEQ multiplex PCR; TCRdb's copy keeps in-frame clones and lacks some. The table has about 1 million clones, roughly 80% seen once. This CDR3 contains 16 residues. Trimming cost V 0 bases and J 6 bases; bases outside gene matches: 6. CDR1 is SGDLS and CDR2 is YYNGEE in the germline V gene. This sequence joins TRBV9 and TRBJ2-1; TRBD1 agrees at 10 bases. The sample comprised memory CD4+ T cells sorted from blood. Subset: CD45RA-negative fraction. This receptor was identified in a man between 18 and 35 years old in good health. CDR3 nucleotides: TGTGCCAGCAGCGTAGACCCCGGGACAGGGGTCAATGAGCAGTTCTTC. Translation gives CASSVDPGTGVNEQFF.